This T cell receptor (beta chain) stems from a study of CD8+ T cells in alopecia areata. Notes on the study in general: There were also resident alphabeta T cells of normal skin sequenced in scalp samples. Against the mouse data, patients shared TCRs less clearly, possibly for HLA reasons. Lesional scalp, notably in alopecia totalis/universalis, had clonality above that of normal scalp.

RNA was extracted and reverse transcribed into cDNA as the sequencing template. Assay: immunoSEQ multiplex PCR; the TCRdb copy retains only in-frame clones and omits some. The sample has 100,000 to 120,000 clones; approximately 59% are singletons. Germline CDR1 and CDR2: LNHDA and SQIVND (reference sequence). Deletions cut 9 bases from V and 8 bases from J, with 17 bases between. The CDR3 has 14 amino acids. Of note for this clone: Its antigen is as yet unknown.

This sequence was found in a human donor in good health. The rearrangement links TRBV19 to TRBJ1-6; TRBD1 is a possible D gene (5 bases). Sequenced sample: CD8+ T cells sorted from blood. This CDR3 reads CASSMTGPYSPLHF. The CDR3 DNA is TGTGCCAGCAGCATGACGGGGCCCTATTCACCCCTCCACTTT.